The T cell receptor beta chain under discussion was sequenced for a study of T-cell memory formation after mild COVID-19. MiXCR was run by TCRdb on the 5' RACE reads, yielding one entry per CDR3 protein. Here the sample spans tens of thousands of distinct CDR3 sequences, 25% to 35% being singletons. Whole-study results and caveats: Whether second-wave clones peaking at day 37 were SARS-CoV-2 specific went unconfirmed.

Germline assignment: CDR1 SGHTA and CDR2 FQGTGA. After removal of 5 bases from V and 0 bases from J, the junction contained 9 bases not matched to a gene. The CDR3 runs to 17 residues. In the case of this clonotype: Antigen: not known.

This TCR was sampled from a man younger than 30 who had mild COVID-19 (a few samples of this study predate the infection). Cell type and time point are not known. The chain carries TRBV7-3 and TRBJ2-2, with 7 bases lining up with TRBD2. Sequencing used PBMCs or a T cell subset sorted from them (not recorded which). The CDR3 nucleotides are TGTGCCAGCAGCCCACCCAACGCGGGGGCGAACACCGGGGAGCTGTTTTTT. Its protein product is CASSPPNAGANTGELFF.